This TCR beta chain was sequenced in a study of regulatory T cells in long-lasting Graves disease. Whole-study results and caveats: Persistent disease was associated with favored TRBV28 usage and with favored use of TRBJ1-2 and TRBJ2-5.

The time point: newly diagnosed GD, antithyroid drugs for less than 3 months. PBMC RNA was the source of the TCR library. HTBI primers from iRepertoire and Arm-PCR of CDR3 regions yielded the TCR beta libraries. Methods used by the authors: Taken together, the samples had 60 or so TRBV and more than 12 TRBJ segments identified. TCRdb re-called the multiplex PCR reads through MiXCR, storing one row per CDR3 protein. The V and J calls follow TCRdb's processing rather than the paper's. The sample shows 400,000 to 550,000 distinct CDR3 sequences, about 16% of them seen only once. The junction had 10 bases not matched to a gene; V was cut back by 6 bases and J by 5 bases. Germline V gene data show CDR1 as MNHEY and CDR2 as SMNVEV (reference sequence). This CDR3 spans 15 amino acids. This clonotype has a count of ten or more. Its antigen is as yet unknown. The same data also went into a second study, on T cells in Graves' hyperthyroidism and ophthalmopathy. That source reports: When the TCR CDR3 underwent first-round RT-PCR, the HTBI primer set was used. Ophthalmopathy got predicted by the model a median about six months before its onset.

V is TRBV27 and J is TRBJ2-3; TRBD1 matches at 8 bases. The starting material was peripheral blood mononuclear cells (PBMCs), obtained at new diagnosis, from a patient treated with antithyroid drugs. The source is a woman aged 18-35 years with Graves disease. In DNA, the CDR3 is TGTGCCAGCAGCGTCAGGACAGGGTTTATAGATACGCAGTATTTT. This codes for CASSVRTGFIDTQYF.